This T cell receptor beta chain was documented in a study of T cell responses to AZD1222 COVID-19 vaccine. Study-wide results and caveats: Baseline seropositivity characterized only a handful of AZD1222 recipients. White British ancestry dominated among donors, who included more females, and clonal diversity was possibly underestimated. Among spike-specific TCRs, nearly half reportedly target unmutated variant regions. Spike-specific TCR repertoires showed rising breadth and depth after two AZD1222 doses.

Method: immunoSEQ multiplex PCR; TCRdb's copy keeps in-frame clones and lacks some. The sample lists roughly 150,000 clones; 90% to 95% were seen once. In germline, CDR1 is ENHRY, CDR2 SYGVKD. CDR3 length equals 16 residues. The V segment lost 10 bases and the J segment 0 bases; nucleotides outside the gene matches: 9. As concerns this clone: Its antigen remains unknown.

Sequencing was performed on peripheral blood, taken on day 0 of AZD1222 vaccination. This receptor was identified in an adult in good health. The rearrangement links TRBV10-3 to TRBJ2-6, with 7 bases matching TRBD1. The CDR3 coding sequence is TGTGCCACCTCAGGACAGGCGCTCTCTGGGGCCAACGTCCTGACTTTC. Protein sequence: CATSGQALSGANVLTF.